These 24 T cell receptor beta chains came from one sample sequenced in a study of tumor T cells in aggressive B-cell lymphoma (dated 2017 in TCRdb). Library prep was done by the immunoSEQ multiplex PCR assay. TCRdb stores this immuneACCESS table with in-frame sequences only. Part of the clones is absent; in the studies checked, under half of the shortfall reflects unresolved V genes, and no reason is known for the rest. Counted in this sample were over a thousand clones; around 90% of them appeared once. The ten biggest clones cover roughly 13% of the sample. Source material: tumor tissue. Receptor source: an adult with diffuse large B cell lymphoma.

The rearrangement joins TRBV28 to TRBJ2-3, with D possibly TRBD1 on 6 matching bases. V gave up 3 bases and J gave up 0 bases, with 10 bases separating them. The V gene's germline CDR1 is MDHEN and CDR2 SYDVKM. The CDR3 loop spans 15 amino acids. The CDR3 DNA is TGTGCCAGCAGTTTGATAGGGGGAAGCACAGATACGCAGTATTTT. This translates into CASSLIGGSTDTQYF.

The CDR3 protein is CASSGQGRGSTGELFF. The CDR3 region has the DNA TGTGCCAGCAGCGGTCAGGGACGGGGGTCCACCGGGGAGCTGTTTTTT. The V and J genes are TRBV28 and TRBJ2-2, with D possibly being TRBD2 (6 bases). The CDR3 contains 16 residues. The V gene lost 6 bases and the J gene lost 4 bases, with 18 bases spanning the gap. CDR1 is MDHEN and CDR2 is SYDVKM in the germline V gene.

This chain uses TRBV4-1 with TRBJ1-5; 7 bases are a match to TRBD1. The CDR3 length is 18 residues. Germline-derived CDR1 and CDR2 are MGHRA and YSYEKL. V shed 1 base and J 0 bases; nucleotides not matched to a gene: 9. The DNA of the CDR3 is TGCGCCAGCAGCCAAGGGACAGGTCAGGGATATAGCAATCAGCCCCAGCATTTT. It yields the protein CASSQGTGQGYSNQPQHF.

The chain joins TRBV27 to TRBJ2-5; perhaps TRBD1 as D (6 bases). This CDR3 region has 13 residues. V lost 5 bases, J lost 2 bases, and 9 bases lay in between. Germline V gives CDR1 MNHEY, CDR2 SMNVEV (reference sequence). CDR3 nucleotide sequence: TGTGCCAGCAGTGGACAGAGACAAGAGACCCAGTACTTC. Residues: CASSGQRQETQYF.

In DNA, the CDR3 is TGCAGCGTTCTGGAAAGACTAAGCATACAAAGTCGGGCCAACGTCCTGACTTTC. It codes for CSVLERLSIQSRANVLTF. The chain links TRBV29-1 to TRBJ2-6, with a tentative D call TRBD2 (5 bases). This CDR3 has 18 amino acids. Germline V gene lookup returns CDR1 SQVTM and CDR2 ANQGSEA. Deletions cut 5 bases from V and 5 bases from J, with 25 bases between.

The V gene is TRBV5-1, the J gene TRBJ2-1, with TRBD2 as a possible D gene (5 bases). CDR1 and CDR2 from the germline V gene are SGHRS and YFSETQ. V was clipped by 4 bases and J by 4 bases, with 12 bases between them. There are 14 residues in the CDR3. The CDR3 DNA is TGCGCCAGCAGCCTCGGACGGGAATACAATGAGCAGTTCTTC. Translation gives CASSLGREYNEQFF.

This CDR3 is CASRLQGAGDTEAFF. CDR3 bases: TGTGCCAGTAGACTACAGGGGGCCGGGGACACTGAAGCTTTCTTT. The J gene is TRBJ1-1, the V gene TRBV19; TRBD1 aligns across 9 bases. CDR3 length equals 15 residues. J was trimmed by 3 bases and V by 6 bases; bases with no gene match: 8. Germline CDR1 reads LNHDA; CDR2 reads SQIVND (reference sequence).

The table lists this clone with a count of one. The chain employs TRBV19 and TRBJ2-7; D possibly corresponds to TRBD2 (5 bases). Trimming left V 4 bases short and J 4 bases short, with 17 bases between. The CDR3 spans 15 residues. Germline V CDR1 and CDR2: LNHDA, SQIVND (reference sequence). Here the CDR3 reads CASSTSGTGLYEQYF. The DNA of the CDR3 is TGTGCCAGTAGTACCTCTGGCACGGGGTTATACGAGCAGTACTTC.

V and J are TRBV27 and TRBJ2-1; 9 bases are a match to TRBD2. Per germline, CDR1 MNHEY and CDR2 SMNVEV (reference sequence). The junction had 7 bases not matched to a gene; V was cut back by 8 bases and J by 5 bases. The CDR3 sequence is 14 residues long. CDR3: CASGPGLANNEQFF. In DNA, the CDR3 is TGTGCCAGCGGGCCGGGACTAGCAAACAATGAGCAGTTCTTC.

This chain connects TRBV2 to TRBJ1-4; possibly TRBD1 for D (5 bases). Between the trimmed V and J ends, which lost 2 bases and 4 bases, there was a span of 14 bases. There are 16 residues in the CDR3. Germline loops: CDR1 SNHLY, CDR2 FYNNEI. The CDR3 bases are TGTGCCAGCAGTGAAACGACAGCGACCAGTAATGAAAAACTGTTTTTT. It yields the protein CASSETTATSNEKLFF.

This chain joins TRBV9 and TRBJ2-2; D may be TRBD2 (6 bases). The CDR3 is made up of 17 amino acids. Per the germline V gene, CDR1 is SGDLS and CDR2 is YYNGEE. V lost 4 bases to trimming and J lost 7 bases, with 23 bases between them. Written as DNA, the CDR3 is TGTGCCAGCAGCTCCCGACCGGGACGGGGGATTAGCGGGGAGCTGTTTTTT. Translated: CASSSRPGRGISGELFF.

The chain joins TRBV19 to TRBJ2-1; D is unclear. V was pared by 2 bases and J by 2 bases, with 16 bases between. Germline CDR1 is LNHDA and CDR2 is SQIVND (reference sequence). This CDR3 has 17 amino acids. The DNA of the CDR3 is TGTGCCAGTAGTATATGGCAACAGTCCGGTCCCTACAATGAGCAGTTCTTC. Its protein is CASSIWQQSGPYNEQFF.

The rearrangement uses TRBV7-9 and TRBJ2-1; 10 positions match TRBD2. This CDR3 spans 16 amino acids. Looked up from germline, CDR1 is SEHNR and CDR2 is FQNEAQ (reference sequence). V shed 5 bases and J 0 bases; nucleotides not matched to a gene: 4. In nucleotides, the CDR3 is TGTGCCAGCAGCCTTAGCGGGAGGTACTCCTACAATGAGCAGTTCTTC. Protein: CASSLSGRYSYNEQFF.

This sequence joins TRBV11-1 and TRBJ2-5, with 8 bases lining up with TRBD2. Germline CDR1 reads SGHAT; CDR2 reads FQDESV (reference sequence). After removal of 1 base from V and 4 bases from J, the junction contained 2 bases not matched to a gene. There are 14 residues in the CDR3. The CDR3 coding sequence is TGTGCCAGCAGCTTAGGCCTAGCGGGAGAGACCCAGTACTTC. Encoded protein: CASSLGLAGETQYF.

The chain has TRBV2 and TRBJ2-3, with D possibly matching TRBD2 (6 bases). Germline V CDR1 and CDR2: SNHLY, FYNNEI. V lost 6 bases to trimming and J lost 0 bases, with 13 bases between them. The CDR3 runs 15 residues. DNA of the CDR3: TGTGCCAGCAGCTTGGGACTTCATAGCACAGATACGCAGTATTTT. Protein: CASSLGLHSTDTQYF. The full variable domain, completed using reference TRBV2 and TRBJ2-3, is EPEVTQTPSHQVTQMGQEVILRCVPISNHLYFYWYRQILGQKVEFLVSFYNNEISEKSEIFDDQFSVERPDGSNFTLKIRSTKLEDSAMYFCASSLGLHSTDTQYFGPGTRLTVL.

This chain connects TRBV4-2 to TRBJ2-7, with TRBD2 as a possible D gene (5 bases). The germline V and J ends were trimmed by 4 bases and 2 bases, with 9 bases remaining between them. Germline assignment: CDR1 LGHNA and CDR2 YNFKEQ. The CDR3 loop spans 13 amino acids. The CDR3 nucleotides are TGTGCCAGCAGCCCGGAGGCGGCCTACGAGCAGTACTTC. As protein: CASSPEAAYEQYF.

V usage is TRBV6-4 and J usage is TRBJ1-5; D is undetermined. Trimming stripped 2 bases from V and 2 bases from J, with 4 bases between. CDR1 and CDR2 (germline): MRHNA, SNTAGT. CDR3 length equals 13 residues. As DNA, the CDR3 is TGTGCCAGCAGTGACGGCCGCAATCAGCCCCAGCATTTT. As protein: CASSDGRNQPQHF.

The rearrangement joins TRBV29-1 to TRBJ2-7, with TRBD2 matching over 11 bases. The germline V gene has CDR1 SQVTM and CDR2 ANQGSEA. CDR3 length: 12 residues. V was pared by 4 bases and J by 9 bases, with 5 bases of the junction left unmatched. The CDR3 DNA reads TGCAGCGTTGGAACTAGCGGGAGTCCGCAGTACTTC. Its translation: CSVGTSGSPQYF.

The chain is built from TRBV7-9 and TRBJ2-5; no firm D call. Trimming shortened V by 5 bases and J by 6 bases, and 16 bases separated the two germline ends. This CDR3 is built from 14 residues. The germline V gene has CDR1 SEHNR and CDR2 FQNEAQ (reference sequence). Here the CDR3 reads CASSPTSSLQTQYF. CDR3 nucleotides: TGTGCCAGCAGCCCCACTTCGAGCTTACAGACCCAGTACTTC.

The gene calls are TRBV21-1 and TRBJ1-5. TRBV21-1 counts as a pseudogene. The CDR3 extends over 16 amino acids. CDR3 sequence: CASSKGGQRVDLPQHF. The CDR3 bases are TGTGCCAGCAGCAAGGGAGGTCAGAGAGTGGATCTCCCCCAGCATTTT.

The V call is TRBV5-1, the J call TRBJ2-3; 9 bases are shared with TRBD2. In germline, CDR1 is SGHRS, CDR2 YFSETQ. The V gene end was trimmed by 4 bases and the J gene end by 4 bases; junction bases not matched to a gene: 10. The CDR3 has 16 residues. The CDR3 is CASSHGLAGTPDTQYF. DNA of the CDR3: TGCGCCAGCAGCCATGGGCTAGCGGGAACCCCAGATACGCAGTATTTT.

V and J are TRBV6-4 and TRBJ1-2; D may be TRBD1 (5 bases). Germline lookup yields CDR1 MRHNA and CDR2 SNTAGT. The CDR3 spans 15 residues. Trimming removed 2 bases at V and 4 bases at J, with 14 bases between. The CDR3 reads CASSDTPQALYGYTF. The DNA for the CDR3 is TGTGCCAGCAGTGACACCCCACAGGCGCTCTATGGCTACACCTTC.

V is TRBV30 and J is TRBJ2-3; a weak D match, TRBD2 (6 bases). The CDR3 extends over 15 amino acids. Germline V lookup: CDR1 GTSNPN, CDR2 SVGIG (reference sequence). V was trimmed by 1 base and J by 1 base, leaving 12 bases between them. The chain's CDR3 is CAWSALGGRTDTQYF. The CDR3, as DNA: TGTGCCTGGAGTGCACTGGGGGGTCGCACAGATACGCAGTATTTT.

The chain links TRBV6-1 to TRBJ1-2; D unresolved. The CDR3 spans 12 residues. Germline V CDR1 and CDR2: MNHNS, SASEGT. V was trimmed by 7 bases and J by 7 bases, leaving 13 bases between them. The DNA for the CDR3 is TGTGCCAGCATCTTAAGGGAGGGTGGCTACACCTTC. This codes for CASILREGGYTF.